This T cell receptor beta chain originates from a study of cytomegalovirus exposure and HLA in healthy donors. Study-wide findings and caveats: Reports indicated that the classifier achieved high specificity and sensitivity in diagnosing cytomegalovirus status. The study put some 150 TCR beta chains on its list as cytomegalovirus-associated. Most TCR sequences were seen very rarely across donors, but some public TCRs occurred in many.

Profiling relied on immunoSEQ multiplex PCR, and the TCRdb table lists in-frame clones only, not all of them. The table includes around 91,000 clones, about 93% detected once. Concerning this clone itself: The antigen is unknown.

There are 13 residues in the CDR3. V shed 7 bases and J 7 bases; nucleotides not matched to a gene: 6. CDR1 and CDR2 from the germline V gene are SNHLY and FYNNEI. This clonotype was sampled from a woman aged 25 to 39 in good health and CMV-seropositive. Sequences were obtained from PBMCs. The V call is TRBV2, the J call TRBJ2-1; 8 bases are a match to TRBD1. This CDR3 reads CASTLRTGNEQFF. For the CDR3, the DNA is TGTGCCAGCACCCTTAGGACAGGGAATGAGCAGTTCTTC.